The clone carrying this T cell receptor beta chain was counted only a few times. No antigen is known for it. The CDR3 extends over 14 amino acids. Trimming cost V 4 bases and J 9 bases; bases outside gene matches: 9. Germline V gene data show CDR1 as SGHRS and CDR2 as YFSETQ. This entry belongs to a study of cytomegalovirus exposure and HLA in healthy donors. The overall study: Early released data comprised about 84 million unique TCRs from HLA-typed donors. Findings and caveats of the study: Segments of the TCR beta V type were, in most cases, productive about 90% or about 30% of the time in an earlier analysis.

Both 60 Vbeta primers and 13 Jbeta primers went into the PCR. TCRdb's table, derived via immunoSEQ multiplex PCR, lists solely in-frame clones and lacks some. Of roughly 87,000 clones in the sample, more than 75% were seen once. The rearrangement links TRBV5-1 to TRBJ1-5; TRBD1 aligns across 8 bases. The sequence came from a woman in her forties in good health and CMV-seropositive. Sequenced material: PBMCs. The CDR3 reads CASSPGTGGLPQHF. DNA for the CDR3: TGCGCCAGCAGCCCTGGGACAGGAGGTCTGCCCCAGCATTTT.